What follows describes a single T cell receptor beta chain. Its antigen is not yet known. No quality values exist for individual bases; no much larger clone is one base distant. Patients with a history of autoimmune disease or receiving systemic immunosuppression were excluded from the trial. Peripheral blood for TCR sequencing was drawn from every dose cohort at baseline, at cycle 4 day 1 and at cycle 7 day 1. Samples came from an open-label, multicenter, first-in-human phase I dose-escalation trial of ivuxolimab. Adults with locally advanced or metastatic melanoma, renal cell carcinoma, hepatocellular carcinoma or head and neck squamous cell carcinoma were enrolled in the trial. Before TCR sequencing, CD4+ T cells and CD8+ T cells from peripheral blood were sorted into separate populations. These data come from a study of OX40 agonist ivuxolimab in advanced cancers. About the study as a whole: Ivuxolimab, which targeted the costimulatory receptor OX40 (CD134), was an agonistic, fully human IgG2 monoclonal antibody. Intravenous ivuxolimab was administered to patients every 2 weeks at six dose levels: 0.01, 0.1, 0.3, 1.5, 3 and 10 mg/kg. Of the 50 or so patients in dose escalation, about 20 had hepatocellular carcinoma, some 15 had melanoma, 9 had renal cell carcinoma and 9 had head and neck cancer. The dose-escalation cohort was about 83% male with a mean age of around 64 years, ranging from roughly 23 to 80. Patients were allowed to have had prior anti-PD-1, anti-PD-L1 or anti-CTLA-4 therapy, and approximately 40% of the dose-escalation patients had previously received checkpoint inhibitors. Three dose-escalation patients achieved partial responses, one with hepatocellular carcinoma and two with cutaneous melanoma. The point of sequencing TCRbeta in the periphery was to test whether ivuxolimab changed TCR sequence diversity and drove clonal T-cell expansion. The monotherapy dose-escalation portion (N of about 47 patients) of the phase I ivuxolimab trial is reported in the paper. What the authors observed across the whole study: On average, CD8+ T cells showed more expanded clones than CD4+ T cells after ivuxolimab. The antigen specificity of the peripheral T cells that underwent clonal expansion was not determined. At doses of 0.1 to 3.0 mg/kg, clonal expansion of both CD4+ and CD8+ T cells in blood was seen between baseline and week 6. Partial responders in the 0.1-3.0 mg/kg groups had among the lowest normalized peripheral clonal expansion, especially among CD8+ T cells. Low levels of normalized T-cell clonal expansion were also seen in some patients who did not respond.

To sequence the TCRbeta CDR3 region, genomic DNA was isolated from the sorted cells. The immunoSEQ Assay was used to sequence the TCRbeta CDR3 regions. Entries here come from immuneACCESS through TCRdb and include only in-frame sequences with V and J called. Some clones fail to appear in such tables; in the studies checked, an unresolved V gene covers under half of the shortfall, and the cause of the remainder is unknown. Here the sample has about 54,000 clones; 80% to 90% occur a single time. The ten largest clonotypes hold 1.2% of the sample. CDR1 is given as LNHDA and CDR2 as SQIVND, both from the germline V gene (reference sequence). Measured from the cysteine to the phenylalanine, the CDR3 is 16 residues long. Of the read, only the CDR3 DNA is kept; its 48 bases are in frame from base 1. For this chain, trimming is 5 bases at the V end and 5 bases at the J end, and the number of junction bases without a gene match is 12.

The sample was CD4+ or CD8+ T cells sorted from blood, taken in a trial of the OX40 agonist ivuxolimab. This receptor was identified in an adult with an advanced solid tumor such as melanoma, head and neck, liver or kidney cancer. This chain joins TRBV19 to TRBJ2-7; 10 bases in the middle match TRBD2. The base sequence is TGTGCCAGTAGTTATGGGACCACTAGCGGGATAGACGAGCAGTACTTC. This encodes CASSYGTTSGIDEQYF.